These 8 T cell receptor beta chains originate from one sample sequenced in a study of shared clonotypes between healthy human individuals (dated by TCRdb to 2019 to 2021). The protocol used for the library was the immunoSEQ multiplex PCR assay. TCRdb retrieved this table from immuneACCESS and kept in-frame rearrangements only. Not all clones are present; in checked studies, unresolved V genes account for under half, and no reason is known for the remainder. The table for this sample lists millions of clones; 95% of them were counted only once. The ten largest clonotypes hold roughly 0.13% of the sample. The sample comprised naive CD4+ T cells sorted from blood. This specimen's cell subset or site label, interpreted: CD45RA+ positively selected. All receptors come from a man between 18 and 35 years old in good health.

CDR3 coding DNA: TGTGCCAGCAGCGTAAAGGCAGGGGTAGGGGCCAACGTCCTGACTTTC. Protein product: CASSVKAGVGANVLTF. The V and J genes are TRBV9 and TRBJ2-6, with a possible D match to TRBD1 (6 bases). The CDR3 runs to 16 residues. Per germline, CDR1 SGDLS and CDR2 YYNGEE. The V end was cut by 1 base, the J end by 4 bases, with 12 bases between.

This clone was detected once. The chain is built from TRBV25-1 and TRBJ2-7, with 8 nucleotides matching TRBD1. J was trimmed by 6 bases and V by 6 bases; bases with no gene match: 10. Per germline, CDR1 MGHDK and CDR2 SYGVNS. The CDR3 length is 14 residues. This CDR3 is CASRETGVGSEQYF. In DNA, the CDR3 is TGTGCCAGCAGGGAGACAGGGGTCGGTTCCGAGCAGTACTTC.

CDR3 bases: TGTGCCAGCAGCTTGGGAGGGTATGACTACGAGCAGTACTTC. Its protein product is CASSLGGYDYEQYF. This rearrangement joins TRBV5-4 to TRBJ2-7; D possibly corresponds to TRBD2 (5 bases). CDR1 SGHNT and CDR2 YYREEE come from the germline V gene (reference sequence). Trimming took 0 bases from V and 3 from J, leaving 10 bases between them. The CDR3 totals 14 residues.

The rearrangement joins TRBV10-3 to TRBJ2-3, with 10 positions matching TRBD2. Per the germline V gene, CDR1 is ENHRY and CDR2 is SYGVKD. Losses at the gene ends were 10 bases for V and 0 bases for J; bases not matched to a gene: 13. This CDR3 is built from 17 residues. CDR3 DNA: TGTGCCACCTCGACTAGCGGGTCCAGGGCTAGCACAGATACGCAGTATTTT. It encodes CATSTSGSRASTDTQYF.

CDR3 bases: TGTGCCAGCAGTCTCCGGCGCGAGCAGTACTTC. Translated: CASSLRREQYF. The chain uses TRBV2 and TRBJ2-7; D unclear. V was trimmed by 5 bases and J by 6 bases, leaving 8 bases between them. The CDR3 extends over 11 amino acids. Germline loops: CDR1 SNHLY, CDR2 FYNNEI.

This chain uses TRBV4-1 with TRBJ1-5, with 8 bases identical to TRBD1. CDR1 is MGHRA and CDR2 is YSYEKL in the germline V gene. J gave up 6 bases and V 0 bases, and 7 bases lay outside the gene matches. The CDR3 runs 16 residues. This CDR3 reads CASSQDGQGGRQPQHF. DNA of the CDR3: TGCGCCAGCAGCCAAGACGGACAGGGCGGACGTCAGCCCCAGCATTTT.

The chain combines TRBV10-2 with TRBJ2-1; D call uncertain. Germline loops: CDR1 WSHSY, CDR2 SAAADI. Trimming stripped 8 bases from V and 7 bases from J, with 9 bases between. The CDR3 consists of 11 residues. The CDR3 nucleotides are TGCGCCAGCCGGTCGGGTAATGAGCAGTTCTTC. This translates into CASRSGNEQFF.

A few counts support this clone. The sample has other DNA sequences that encode this CDR3 too. J is TRBJ1-3 and V is TRBV5-1, with TRBD1 as a possible D gene (5 bases). The CDR3 covers 15 residues. V was trimmed by 0 bases and J by 0 bases, leaving 7 bases between them. Germline V lookup: CDR1 SGHRS, CDR2 YFSETQ. The CDR3 DNA reads TGCGCCAGCAGCTTGGAGGGGAGCTCTGGAAACACCATATATTTT. It encodes CASSLEGSSGNTIYF.